These 28 T cell receptor beta chains share one sample of origin, sequenced in a study of CD8 T cells in Susac syndrome. A quantity of about 0.5 to 1 ug RNA underwent reverse transcription using random hexamers. MiXCR, applied by TCRdb to the immunoSEQ multiplex PCR reads, yields one record per CDR3 protein. This table has tens of thousands of distinct CDR3 sequences, about 95% appearing once. Material: CD8+ T cells from PBMCs. These receptors were collected from a human donor with multiple sclerosis.

The chain carries TRBV18 and TRBJ2-5; 9 bases fit TRBD1. The CDR3 spans 14 residues. V was pared by 3 bases and J by 5 bases, with 4 bases of the junction left unmatched. The V gene's germline CDR1 is KGHSH and CDR2 LQKENI. This chain's CDR3 is CASSPGQGLETQYF. The CDR3 DNA reads as TGTGCCAGCTCACCGGGACAGGGCTTGGAGACCCAGTACTTC. Drawing the rest from reference TRBV18 and TRBJ2-5, the complete variable domain is NAGVMQNPRHLVRRRGQEARLRCSPMKGHSHVYWYRQLPEEGLKFMVYLQKENIIDESGMPKERFSAEFPKEGPSILRIQQVVRGDSAAYFCASSPGQGLETQYFGPGTRLLVL.

V and J are TRBV3-1 and TRBJ1-2; no clear D. V lost 0 bases and J lost 4, with 9 bases in between. Germline V CDR1 and CDR2: LGHDT, YNNKEL (reference sequence). CDR3 length: 14 residues. Written as DNA, the CDR3 is TGTGCCAGCAGCCAAGATACAGCCTTCTATGGCTACACCTTC. This encodes CASSQDTAFYGYTF.

V gene TRBV3-1 combines with J gene TRBJ1-1; 7 bases are a match to TRBD1. The length of the CDR3 is 13 residues. Germline V gene lookup returns CDR1 LGHDT and CDR2 YNNKEL (reference sequence). V was clipped by 8 bases and J by 7 bases; unmatched bases: 10. CDR3 nucleotides: TGTGCCAGCGGATTTGGGACAGCCAGTGAAGCTTTCTTT. It codes for CASGFGTASEAFF.

A word on this clonotype: The conserved final phenylalanine or tryptophan is absent from the CDR3, which likely points to a read error. J is TRBJ2-7 and V is TRBV19, with 12 bases that match TRBD2. CDR1 is LNHDA and CDR2 is SQIVND in the germline V gene (reference sequence). J gave up 1 base and V 7 bases, and 11 bases lay outside the gene matches. CDR3 size: 17 residues. CDR3 sequence: CASTQGLAGEVSYEQYL. CDR3 bases: TGTGCCAGTACCCAGGGACTAGCGGGTGAAGTATCCTACGAGCAGTACTTG.

V usage is TRBV20-1 and J usage is TRBJ1-6; 7 bases match TRBD1. This CDR3 comprises 16 residues. With V trimmed by 3 bases and J by 3 bases, 8 bases remained unmatched. Per the germline V gene, CDR1 is DFQATT and CDR2 is SNEGSKA (reference sequence). The CDR3 DNA reads TGCAGTGCTAGTGAAGACAGGGCCGTCTATAATTCACCCCTCCACTTT. Residues: CSASEDRAVYNSPLHF.

The V gene is TRBV2, the J gene TRBJ2-1; D gene ambiguous. The V gene's germline CDR1 is SNHLY and CDR2 FYNNEI. V lost 3 bases and J lost 4, with 4 bases in between. The CDR3 is made up of 12 amino acids. The DNA for the CDR3 is TGTGCCAGCAGTGATGAGTACAATGAGCAGTTCTTC. Residues: CASSDEYNEQFF.

Only a few counts were recorded for this clonotype. The chain carries TRBV19 and TRBJ2-7; D ambiguous. The V and J ends lost 3 bases and 3 bases respectively, with 9 bases between them. Germline values: CDR1 LNHDA, CDR2 SQIVND (reference sequence). The CDR3 contains 13 residues. Here the CDR3 reads CASSMGSHYEQYF. The CDR3 DNA is TGTGCCAGTAGTATGGGCAGCCACTACGAGCAGTACTTC.

V gene TRBV27 combines with J gene TRBJ1-5; no clear D. Germline CDR1 reads MNHEY; CDR2 reads SMNVEV (reference sequence). The CDR3 is 14 amino acids. Trimming left V 5 bases short and J 1 base short, with 9 bases between. The CDR3 sequence: CASSGVGSNQPQHF. The CDR3 nucleotides read TGTGCCAGCAGTGGCGTGGGGAGCAATCAGCCCCAGCATTTT.

V usage is TRBV20-1 and J usage is TRBJ1-1; no clear D. The CDR3 is made up of 14 amino acids. Germline CDR1 DFQATT, CDR2 SNEGSKA (reference sequence). Trimming shortened V by 2 bases and J by 0 bases, and 10 bases separated the two germline ends. CDR3 coding DNA: TGCAGTGCTAGATCCTTGACCATGAACACTGAAGCTTTCTTT. This codes for CSARSLTMNTEAFF.

The J gene is TRBJ1-1, the V gene TRBV27; 7 bases line up with TRBD1. The CDR3 is 15 amino acids. Germline CDR1 MNHEY, CDR2 SMNVEV (reference sequence). Losses at the gene ends were 2 bases for V and 1 base for J; bases not matched to a gene: 4. CDR3 residues: CASSLVAGGNTEAFF. The CDR3 nucleotides are TGTGCCAGCAGTTTAGTGGCAGGGGGGAACACTGAAGCTTTCTTT.

This chain links TRBV27 with TRBJ2-3; the match to TRBD1 covers 7 bases. This CDR3 spans 14 amino acids. Per the germline V gene, CDR1 is MNHEY and CDR2 is SMNVEV (reference sequence). The V and J ends lost 8 bases and 0 bases, in that order; junction bases with no gene match: 5. The CDR3, as DNA: TGTGCCAGCCGGCCAGGGGGTAGCACAGATACGCAGTATTTT. This gives the protein CASRPGGSTDTQYF.

This clonotype came up once. V is TRBV29-1 and J is TRBJ2-7; possibly TRBD1 for D (6 bases). CDR1 and CDR2 (germline): SQVTM, ANQGSEA. The V end was cut by 8 bases, the J end by 0 bases, with 14 bases between. CDR3 length equals 13 residues. The CDR3 region has the DNA TGCAGCATCTGGGACATTACCTCCTACGAGCAGTACTTC. Amino acids: CSIWDITSYEQYF.

J is TRBJ2-1 and V is TRBV12-3 or TRBV12-4; 8 bases fit TRBD2. This CDR3 region has 14 residues. The V gene end was trimmed by 6 bases and the J gene end by 2 bases; junction bases not matched to a gene: 3. In nucleotides, the CDR3 is TGTGCCAGCAGCCGGGGGGGACCCTACAATGAGCAGTTCTTC. This sequence encodes CASSRGGPYNEQFF.

The V gene is TRBV9, the J gene TRBJ2-7; D possibly matches TRBD1 or TRBD2 (5 bases each). V was pared by 4 bases and J by 3 bases, with 14 bases between. Germline V lookup: CDR1 SGDLS, CDR2 YYNGEE. The CDR3 length is 14 residues. As DNA, the CDR3 is TGTGCCAGCAGCCCAACTAGAACAGGCTACGAGCAGTACTTC. It yields the protein CASSPTRTGYEQYF. The full variable domain, its missing parts supplied by reference TRBV9 and TRBJ2-7, is DSGVTQTPKHLITATGQRVTLRCSPRSGDLSVYWYQQSLDQGLQFLIQYYNGEERAKGNILERFSAQQFPDLHSELNLSSLELGDSALYFCASSPTRTGYEQYFGPGTRLTVT.

This clonotype was seen just once. The rearrangement links TRBV2 to TRBJ2-3; 7 nucleotides align to TRBD1. Per the germline V gene, CDR1 is SNHLY and CDR2 is FYNNEI. This CDR3 comprises 17 residues. V lost 4 bases and J lost 0; bases outside the gene matches: 10. The CDR3 DNA reads TGTGCCAGCAGTGGTGTTGCTGGGACAGCTAGCACAGATACGCAGTATTTT. Encoded protein: CASSGVAGTASTDTQYF. The variable domain in full, completed from reference TRBV2 and TRBJ2-3, reads EPEVTQTPSHQVTQMGQEVILRCVPISNHLYFYWYRQILGQKVEFLVSFYNNEISEKSEIFDDQFSVERPDGSNFTLKIRSTKLEDSAMYFCASSGVAGTASTDTQYFGPGTRLTVL.

The chain uses TRBV10-3 and TRBJ2-7; unclear D gene. Between the trimmed V and J ends, which lost 7 bases and 3 bases, there was a span of 16 bases. CDR1 is ENHRY, CDR2 SYGVKD, per germline. The CDR3 contains 14 residues. The CDR3 region has the DNA TGTGCCATCACTCAAGCCCCATCGAACTACGAGCAGTACTTC. Translation: CAITQAPSNYEQYF.

This chain links TRBV30 with TRBJ2-7, with TRBD1 matching 9 bases. Germline V gene lookup returns CDR1 GTSNPN and CDR2 SVGIG (reference sequence). The CDR3 is 14 amino acids. V shed 1 base and J 0 bases; nucleotides not matched to a gene: 1. The CDR3 sequence is CAWSATGGSYEQYF. The CDR3 DNA sequence: TGTGCCTGGAGTGCGACAGGGGGCTCCTACGAGCAGTACTTC.

The chain joins TRBV6-5 to TRBJ1-1; possible D gene TRBD1, 5 bases. CDR1 and CDR2 from the germline V gene are MNHEY and SVGAGI. This CDR3 is 13 amino acids long. V lost 6 bases and J 6 bases, leaving 14 bases between the germline ends. CDR3 sequence (DNA): TGTGCCAGCAGCCACGACGGGACGGCTGAAGCTTTCTTT. Translating gives CASSHDGTAEAFF.

The gene calls are TRBV29-1 and TRBJ1-1; D is unresolved. CDR3 length equals 11 residues. Trimming removed 7 bases from V and 6 bases from J, with 12 bases in between. Germline values: CDR1 SQVTM, CDR2 ANQGSEA. Written as DNA, the CDR3 is TGCAGCGCGGTAGGCCCCTCTGAAGCTTTCTTT. Amino acid sequence: CSAVGPSEAFF.

J is TRBJ2-3 and V is TRBV6-6, with 7 bases lining up with TRBD1. The germline gives CDR1 MNHNY, CDR2 SVGAGI (reference sequence). V was pared by 6 bases and J by 2 bases, with 5 bases of the junction left unmatched. The CDR3 is 14 residues long. The CDR3 bases are TGTGCCAGCAGCCCGGGACAGTACACAGATACGCAGTATTTT. Its translation is CASSPGQYTDTQYF.

The V call is TRBV29-1, the J call TRBJ2-7, with D uncertain. There are 13 residues in the CDR3. The V end was cut by 0 bases, the J end by 0 bases, with 6 bases between. The germline CDR1 and CDR2 sequences are SQVTM and ANQGSEA. DNA for the CDR3: TGCAGCGTTGAAGAGGCCAGCTCCTACGAGCAGTACTTC. Translating gives CSVEEASSYEQYF.

The CDR3 nucleotides read TGTGCCAGTACAGGGATTTATCCCCCCTTTGGCACAGATACGCAGTATTTT. The encoded protein is CASTGIYPPFGTDTQYF. The chain recombines TRBV14 with TRBJ2-3, with a possible D match to TRBD1 (6 bases). The CDR3 covers 17 residues. V dropped 9 bases and J dropped 1 base, with 23 bases sitting between them. Germline values: CDR1 SGHDN, CDR2 FVKESK.

The CDR3 sequence is CASSLPRSGYTF. The DNA for the CDR3 is TGTGCCAGCAGCCTCCCCAGGAGTGGCTACACCTTC. The chain links TRBV9 to TRBJ1-2; D gene uncertain. The CDR3 consists of 12 residues. The V end was cut by 4 bases, the J end by 7 bases, with 11 bases between. Germline V gene lookup returns CDR1 SGDLS and CDR2 YYNGEE. Together with reference TRBV9 and TRBJ1-2, the CDR3 gives the full variable domain: DSGVTQTPKHLITATGQRVTLRCSPRSGDLSVYWYQQSLDQGLQFLIQYYNGEERAKGNILERFSAQQFPDLHSELNLSSLELGDSALYFCASSLPRSGYTFGSGTRLTVV.

The gene calls are TRBV27 and TRBJ1-1, with D perhaps TRBD1 (5 bases). This CDR3 spans 16 amino acids. V gave up 2 bases and J gave up 5 bases, with 18 bases separating them. CDR1 MNHEY and CDR2 SMNVEV come from the germline V gene (reference sequence). Here the CDR3 reads CASSLMAGGVGTEAFF. CDR3 coding DNA: TGTGCCAGCAGTTTAATGGCCGGGGGGGTAGGGACTGAAGCTTTCTTT.

The rearrangement links TRBV12-3 or TRBV12-4 to TRBJ2-3, with a possible D match to TRBD2 (5 bases). The CDR3 is made up of 16 amino acids. With 6 bases removed from V and 2 bases from J, the gap between germline ends came to 18 bases. The CDR3 sequence: CASSTYRAESTDTQYF. CDR3 nucleotide sequence: TGTGCCAGCAGCACCTACCGAGCGGAATCCACAGATACGCAGTATTTT.

This clonotype was counted a single time. J is TRBJ1-2 and V is TRBV29-1; D gene ambiguous. Germline V gene data show CDR1 as SQVTM and CDR2 as ANQGSEA. V shed 3 bases and J shed 6 bases, with 8 bases lying between them. This CDR3 comprises 11 residues. CDR3 amino acids: CSVDSLDGYTF. The CDR3 nucleotides read TGCAGCGTTGATAGCCTTGATGGCTACACCTTC.

The CDR3 is CASSFPNPGLAGETQYF. The CDR3 coding sequence is TGTGCCAGCAGCTTCCCAAACCCCGGACTAGCGGGAGAGACCCAGTACTTC. The chain employs TRBV7-9 and TRBJ2-5, with 11 bases identical to TRBD2. V shed 3 bases, J shed 4 bases, and the junction held 10 bases outside the gene matches. Germline V gene lookup returns CDR1 SEHNR and CDR2 FQNEAQ (reference sequence). The CDR3 sequence is 17 residues long.

The V call is TRBV19, the J call TRBJ2-1, with D maybe TRBD2 (6 bases). The CDR3 has 14 residues. Germline CDR1 LNHDA, CDR2 SQIVND (reference sequence). The V and J ends lost 3 bases and 9 bases respectively, with 15 bases between them. CDR3 sequence: CASSIDAGWGEQFF. In nucleotides, the CDR3 is TGTGCCAGTAGTATTGATGCGGGGTGGGGTGAGCAGTTCTTC. The complete variable domain, with remaining parts taken from reference TRBV19 and TRBJ2-1, reads DGGITQSPKYLFRKEGQNVTLSCEQNLNHDAMYWYRQDPGQGLRLIYYSQIVNDFQKGDIAEGYSVSREKKESFPLTVTSAQKNPTAFYLCASSIDAGWGEQFFGPGTRLTVL.